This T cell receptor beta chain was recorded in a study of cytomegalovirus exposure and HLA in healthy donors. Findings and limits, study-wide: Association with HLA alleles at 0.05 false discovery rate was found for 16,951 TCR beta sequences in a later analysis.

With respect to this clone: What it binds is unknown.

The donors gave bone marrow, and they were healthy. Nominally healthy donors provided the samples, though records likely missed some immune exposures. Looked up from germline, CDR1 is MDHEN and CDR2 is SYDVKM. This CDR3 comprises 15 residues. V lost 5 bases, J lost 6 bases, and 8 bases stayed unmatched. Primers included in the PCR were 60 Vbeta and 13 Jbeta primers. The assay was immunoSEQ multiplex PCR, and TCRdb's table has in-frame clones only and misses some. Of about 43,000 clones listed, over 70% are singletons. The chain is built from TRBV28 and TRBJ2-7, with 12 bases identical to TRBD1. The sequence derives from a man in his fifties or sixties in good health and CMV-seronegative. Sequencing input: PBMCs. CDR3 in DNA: TGTGCCAGCAGTACCCTGGGACAGGGGGCCGGCGAGCAGTACTTC. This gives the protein CASSTLGQGAGEQYF.